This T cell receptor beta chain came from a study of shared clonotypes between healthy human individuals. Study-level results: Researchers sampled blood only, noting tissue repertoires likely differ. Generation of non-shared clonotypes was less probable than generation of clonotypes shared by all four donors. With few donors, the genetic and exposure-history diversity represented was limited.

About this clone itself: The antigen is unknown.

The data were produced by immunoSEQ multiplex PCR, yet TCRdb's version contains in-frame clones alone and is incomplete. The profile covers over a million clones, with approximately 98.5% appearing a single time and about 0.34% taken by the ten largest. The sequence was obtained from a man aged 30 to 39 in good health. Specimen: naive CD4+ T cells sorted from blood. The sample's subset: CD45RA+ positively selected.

CDR3 sequence (DNA): TGTGCCAGCTCAACAGGGCCAGGGGAAAAACTGTTTTTT. Residues: CASSTGPGEKLFF. The rearrangement links TRBV2 to TRBJ1-4; a possible D gene is TRBD1 (6 bases). V lost 8 bases and J lost 8, with 15 bases in between. CDR3 length equals 13 residues. CDR1 is SNHLY and CDR2 is FYNNEI in the germline V gene.